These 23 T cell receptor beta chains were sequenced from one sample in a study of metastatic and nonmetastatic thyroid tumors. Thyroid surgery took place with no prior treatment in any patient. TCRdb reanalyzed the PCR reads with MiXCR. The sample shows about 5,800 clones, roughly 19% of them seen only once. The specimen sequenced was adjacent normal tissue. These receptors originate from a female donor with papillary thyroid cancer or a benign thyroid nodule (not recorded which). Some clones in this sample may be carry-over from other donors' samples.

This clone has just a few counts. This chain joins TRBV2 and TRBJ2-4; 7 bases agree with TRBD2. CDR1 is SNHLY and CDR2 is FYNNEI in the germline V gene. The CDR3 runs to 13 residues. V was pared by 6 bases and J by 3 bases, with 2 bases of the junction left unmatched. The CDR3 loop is CASRGGSKNIQYF. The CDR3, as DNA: TGTGCCAGCAGGGGGGGGAGCAAAAACATTCAGTACTTC.

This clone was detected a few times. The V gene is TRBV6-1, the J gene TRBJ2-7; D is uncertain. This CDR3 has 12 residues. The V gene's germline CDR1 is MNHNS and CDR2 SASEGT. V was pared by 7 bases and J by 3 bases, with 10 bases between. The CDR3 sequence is CASTNRDYEQYF. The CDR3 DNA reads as TGTGCCAGCACGAACAGAGACTACGAGCAGTACTTC.

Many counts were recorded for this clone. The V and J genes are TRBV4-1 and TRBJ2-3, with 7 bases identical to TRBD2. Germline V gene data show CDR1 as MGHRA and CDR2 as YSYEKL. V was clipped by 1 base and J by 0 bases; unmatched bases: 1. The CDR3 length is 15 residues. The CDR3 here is CASSQGTSSTDTQYF. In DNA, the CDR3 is TGCGCCAGCAGCCAAGGGACTAGTAGCACAGATACGCAGTATTTT.

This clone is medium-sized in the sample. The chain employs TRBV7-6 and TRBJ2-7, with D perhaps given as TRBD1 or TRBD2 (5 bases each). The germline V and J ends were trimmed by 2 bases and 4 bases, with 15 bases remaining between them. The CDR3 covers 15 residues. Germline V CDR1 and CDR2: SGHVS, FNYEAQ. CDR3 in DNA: TGTGCCAGCAGCTTATATCCGCAGGGAGTGTACGAGCAGTACTTC. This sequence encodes CASSLYPQGVYEQYF.

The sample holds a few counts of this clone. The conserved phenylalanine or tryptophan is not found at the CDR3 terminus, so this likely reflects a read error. CDR3 sequence: CAITSGGSQGTQYL. The CDR3 DNA sequence: TGTGCCATTACTAGCGGGGGGTCCCAAGGGACCCAGTACCTC. The V call is TRBV28, the J call TRBJ2-5; 12 bases match TRBD2. CDR1 and CDR2 from the germline V gene are MDHEN and SYDVKM. The CDR3 sequence is 14 residues long.

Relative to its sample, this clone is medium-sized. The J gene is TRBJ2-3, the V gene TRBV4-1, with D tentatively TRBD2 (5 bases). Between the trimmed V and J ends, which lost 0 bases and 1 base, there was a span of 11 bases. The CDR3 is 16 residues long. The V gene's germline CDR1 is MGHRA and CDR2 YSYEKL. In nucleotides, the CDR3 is TGCGCCAGCAGCCAAGATCCGCCCGGGGGCACAGATACGCAGTATTTT. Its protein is CASSQDPPGGTDTQYF.

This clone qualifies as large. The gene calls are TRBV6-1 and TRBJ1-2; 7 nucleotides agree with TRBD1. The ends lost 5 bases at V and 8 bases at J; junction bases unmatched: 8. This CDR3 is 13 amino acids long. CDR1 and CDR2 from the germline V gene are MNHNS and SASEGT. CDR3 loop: CASSLTGSFGYTF. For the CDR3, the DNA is TGTGCCAGCAGTTTGACAGGGTCTTTCGGCTACACCTTC.

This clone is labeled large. The CDR3 sequence: CASSGTRQGHYTF. DNA of the CDR3: TGTGCCAGCAGTGGGACCAGACAGGGACACTACACCTTC. V usage is TRBV6-1 and J usage is TRBJ1-2, with 7 bases aligning to TRBD1. This CDR3 is built from 13 residues. The V segment lost 4 bases and the J segment 10 bases; nucleotides outside the gene matches: 9. Germline V gene data show CDR1 as MNHNS and CDR2 as SASEGT.

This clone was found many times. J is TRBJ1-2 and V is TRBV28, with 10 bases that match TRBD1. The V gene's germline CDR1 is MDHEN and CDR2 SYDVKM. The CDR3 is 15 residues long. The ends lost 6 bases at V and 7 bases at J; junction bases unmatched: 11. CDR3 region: CASRTAGTGDSGYTF. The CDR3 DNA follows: TGTGCCAGCAGAACCGCCGGGACAGGGGACAGTGGCTACACCTTC.

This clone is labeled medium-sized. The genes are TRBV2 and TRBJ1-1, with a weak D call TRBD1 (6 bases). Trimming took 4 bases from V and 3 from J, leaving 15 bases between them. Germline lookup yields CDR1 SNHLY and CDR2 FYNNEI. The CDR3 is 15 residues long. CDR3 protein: CASSAQGGTDTEAFF. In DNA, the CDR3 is TGTGCCAGCAGTGCACAGGGAGGGACGGACACTGAAGCTTTCTTT.

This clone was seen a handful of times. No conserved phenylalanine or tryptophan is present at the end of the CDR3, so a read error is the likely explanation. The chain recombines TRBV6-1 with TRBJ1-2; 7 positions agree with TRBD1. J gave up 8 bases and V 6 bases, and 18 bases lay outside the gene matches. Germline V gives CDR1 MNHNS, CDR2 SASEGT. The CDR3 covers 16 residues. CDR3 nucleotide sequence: TGTGCCAGCAGGCATCGCCCAAGATACAGGGGCTACGGCTACACCCTC. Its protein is CASRHRPRYRGYGYTL.

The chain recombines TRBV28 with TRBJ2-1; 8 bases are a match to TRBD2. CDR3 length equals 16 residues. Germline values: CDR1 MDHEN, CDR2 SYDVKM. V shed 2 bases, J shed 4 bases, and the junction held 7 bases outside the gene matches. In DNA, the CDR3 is TGTGCCAGCAGTTTAGGGGGGCGGGGGGAGTACAATGAGCAGTTCTTC. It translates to CASSLGGRGEYNEQFF. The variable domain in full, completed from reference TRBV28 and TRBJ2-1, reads DVKVTQSSRYLVKRTGEKVFLECVQDMDHENMFWYRQDPGLGLRLIYFSYDVKMKEKGDIPEGYSVSREKKERFSLILESASTNQTSMYLCASSLGGRGEYNEQFFGPGTRLTVL.

CDR3 DNA sequence: TGCAGAGGGGGGGCGGGAGGTTGTAAGACCCAGTACTTC. Residues: CRGGAGGCKTQYF. V usage is TRBV20-1 and J usage is TRBJ2-5; TRBD2 matches at 8 bases. From germline, CDR1 is DFQATT and CDR2 SNEGSKA (reference sequence). The CDR3 has 13 residues.

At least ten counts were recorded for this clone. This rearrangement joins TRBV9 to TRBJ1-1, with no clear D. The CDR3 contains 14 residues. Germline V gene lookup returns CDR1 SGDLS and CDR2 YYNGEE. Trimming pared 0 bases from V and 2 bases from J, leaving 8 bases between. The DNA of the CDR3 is TGTGCCAGCAGCGTAGATTCCGCTAACACTGAAGCTTTCTTT. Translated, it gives CASSVDSANTEAFF.

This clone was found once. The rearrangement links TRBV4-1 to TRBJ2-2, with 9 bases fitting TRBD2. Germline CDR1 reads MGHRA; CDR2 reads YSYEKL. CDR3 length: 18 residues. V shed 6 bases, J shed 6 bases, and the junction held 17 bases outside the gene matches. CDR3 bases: TGCGCCAGCAGTTGCGGGGTAGCGGGAGACTATGCGGCCGGGGAGCTGTTTTTT. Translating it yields CASSCGVAGDYAAGELFF.

For the CDR3, the DNA is TGTGCCAGCAGCTTAGAAGGGAGTGACTACACCGGGGAGCTGTTTTTT. Translating gives CASSLEGSDYTGELFF. The rearrangement joins TRBV7-6 to TRBJ2-2, with a possible D match to TRBD2 (5 bases). The V end was cut by 1 base, the J end by 3 bases, with 12 bases between. The CDR3 covers 16 residues. The V gene's germline CDR1 is SGHVS and CDR2 FNYEAQ.

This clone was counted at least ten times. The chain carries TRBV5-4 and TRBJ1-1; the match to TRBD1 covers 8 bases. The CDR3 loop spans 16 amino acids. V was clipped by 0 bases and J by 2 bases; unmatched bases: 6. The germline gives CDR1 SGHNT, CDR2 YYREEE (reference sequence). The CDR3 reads CASSLGQGAVNTEAFF. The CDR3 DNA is TGTGCCAGCAGCTTGGGCCAGGGGGCCGTAAACACTGAAGCTTTCTTT.

The CDR3 reads CSAVRRASYEQYF. Here the CDR3 DNA reads TGCAGTGCTGTCCGGCGTGCCTCCTACGAGCAGTACTTC. The chain combines TRBV20-1 with TRBJ2-7; D is ambiguous. The germline V and J ends were trimmed by 5 bases and 0 bases, with 11 bases remaining between them. The CDR3 consists of 13 residues. Germline CDR1 and CDR2: DFQATT and SNEGSKA (reference sequence).

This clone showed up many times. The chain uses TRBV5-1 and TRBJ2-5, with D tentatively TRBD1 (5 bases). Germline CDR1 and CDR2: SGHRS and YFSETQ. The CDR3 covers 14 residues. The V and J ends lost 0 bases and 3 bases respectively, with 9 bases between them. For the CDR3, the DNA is TGCGCCAGCAGCTTGGACGGCAGGGAAGAGACCCAGTACTTC. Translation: CASSLDGREETQYF. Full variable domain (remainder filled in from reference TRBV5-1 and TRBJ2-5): KAGVTQTPRYLIKTRGQQVTLSCSPISGHRSVSWYQQTPGQGLQFLFEYFSETQRNKGNFPGRFSGRQFSNSRSEMNVSTLELGDSALYLCASSLDGREETQYFGPGTRLLVL.

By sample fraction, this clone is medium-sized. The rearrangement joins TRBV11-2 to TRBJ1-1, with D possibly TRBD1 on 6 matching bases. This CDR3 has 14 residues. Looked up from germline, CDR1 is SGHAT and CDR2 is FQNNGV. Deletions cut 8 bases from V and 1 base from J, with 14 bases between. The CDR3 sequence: CASSRGPQNTEAFF. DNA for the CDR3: TGTGCCAGCTCGCGGGGGCCCCAGAACACTGAAGCTTTCTTT. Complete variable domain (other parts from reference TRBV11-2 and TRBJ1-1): EAGVAQSPRYKIIEKRQSVAFWCNPISGHATLYWYQQILGQGPKLLIQFQNNGVVDDSQLPKDRFSAERLKGVDSTLKIQPAKLEDSAVYLCASSRGPQNTEAFFGQGTRLTVV.

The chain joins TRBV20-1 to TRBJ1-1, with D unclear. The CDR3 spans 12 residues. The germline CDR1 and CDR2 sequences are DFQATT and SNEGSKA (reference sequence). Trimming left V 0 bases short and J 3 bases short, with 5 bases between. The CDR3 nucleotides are TGCAGTGCTAGAGAACGGGACACTGAAGCTTTCTTT. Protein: CSARERDTEAFF.

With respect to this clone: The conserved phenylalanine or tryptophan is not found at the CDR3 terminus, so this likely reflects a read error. The CDR3: CASSLEARPTTYGYTL. In DNA form, the CDR3 reads TGTGCCAGCAGCTTAGAGGCCCGACCGACAACATACGGATACACCTTA. The rearrangement joins TRBV11-2 to TRBJ1-2, with D unresolved. The germline V gene encodes CDR1 SGHAT and CDR2 FQNNGV. The CDR3 extends over 16 amino acids. V was trimmed by 0 bases and J by 11 bases, leaving 22 bases between them.

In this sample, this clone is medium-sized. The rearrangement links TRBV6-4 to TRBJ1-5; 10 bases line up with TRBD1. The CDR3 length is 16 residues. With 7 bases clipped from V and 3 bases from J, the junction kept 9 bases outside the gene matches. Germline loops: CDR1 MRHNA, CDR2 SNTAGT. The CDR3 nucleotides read TGTGCCAGCATAGGGGGACAGGGGTTCAACAATCAGCCCCAGCATTTT. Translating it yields CASIGGQGFNNQPQHF.